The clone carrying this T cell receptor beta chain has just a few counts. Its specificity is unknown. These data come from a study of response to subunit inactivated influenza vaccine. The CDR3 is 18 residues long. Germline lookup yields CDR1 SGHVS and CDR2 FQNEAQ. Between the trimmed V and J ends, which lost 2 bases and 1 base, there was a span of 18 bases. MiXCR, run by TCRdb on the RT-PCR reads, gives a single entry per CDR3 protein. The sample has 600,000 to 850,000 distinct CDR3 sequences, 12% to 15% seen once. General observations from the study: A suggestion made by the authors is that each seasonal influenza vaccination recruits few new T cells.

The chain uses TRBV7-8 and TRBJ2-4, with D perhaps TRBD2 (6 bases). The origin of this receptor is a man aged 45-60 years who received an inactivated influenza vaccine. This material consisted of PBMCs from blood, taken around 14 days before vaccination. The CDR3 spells CASSLLVREVMAKNIQYF. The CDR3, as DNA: TGTGCCAGCAGCTTATTGGTCAGGGAGGTTATGGCCAAAAACATTCAGTACTTC.